The clone carrying this T cell receptor beta chain came up a few times. Its antigen is not known. The CDR3 is made up of 12 amino acids. Germline CDR1 and CDR2: DFQATT and SNEGSKA (reference sequence). With 6 bases removed from V and 2 bases from J, the gap between germline ends came to 11 bases. The data stem from a study of identical twins. Overall study results and limits: The study found excess low generation probability among twin-shared out-of-frame alpha sequences. Recombination models fit unrelated individuals' TCR alpha sharing but underestimated twins'.

TCRdb reanalysed the 5' RACE reads using MiXCR and keeps one entry per CDR3 protein. Of 1.5 million to 2 million distinct CDR3 sequences in the sample, roughly a third are singletons; the top ten hold over 0.25%. The TCR comes from a newborn girl in good health. J is TRBJ2-7 and V is TRBV20-1; tentative D call: TRBD1 (6 bases). The material sequenced was cord blood. The CDR3 spells CSARGFPYEQYF. The CDR3, as DNA: TGCAGTGCCAGGGGATTCCCCTACGAGCAGTACTTC.